Listed here are 22 T cell receptor beta chains from one sample, sequenced in a study of PD-1 blockade in classical Hodgkin lymphoma. TCRdb's copy holds only in-frame clones and misses some; the assay was immunoSEQ multiplex PCR. The sample shows 20,000 to 25,000 clones, about 91% of them seen only once. Time point here: newly diagnosed, previously untreated cHL patient sample. It was by magnetic negative selection that CD4+ T cells were purified from thawed PBMCs. The specimen was CD4+ T cells from blood. All receptors derive from a human donor with classical Hodgkin lymphoma.

This chain joins TRBV14 and TRBJ1-2, with D possibly being TRBD1 (5 bases). The CDR3 is 13 residues long. V was clipped by 2 bases and J by 4 bases, with 8 bases between them. The germline V gene encodes CDR1 SGHDN and CDR2 FVKESK. CDR3 residues: CASSQPGPYGYTF. In nucleotides, the CDR3 is TGTGCCAGCAGCCAACCGGGACCCTATGGCTACACCTTC.

The chain is built from TRBV28 and TRBJ2-1; unclear D gene. Germline CDR1 reads MDHEN; CDR2 reads SYDVKM. The length of the CDR3 is 15 residues. V was trimmed by 4 bases and J by 2 bases, leaving 12 bases between them. This CDR3 is CASSSARFTYNEQFF. CDR3 nucleotide sequence: TGTGCCAGCAGTTCTGCCCGCTTTACCTACAATGAGCAGTTCTTC. The complete variable domain, with remaining parts taken from reference TRBV28 and TRBJ2-1, reads DVKVTQSSRYLVKRTGEKVFLECVQDMDHENMFWYRQDPGLGLRLIYFSYDVKMKEKGDIPEGYSVSREKKERFSLILESASTNQTSMYLCASSSARFTYNEQFFGPGTRLTVL.

CDR3 nucleotides: TGTGCCAGCAGCGTTGGACAGGGGTCTGAGCCCCAGCATTTT. Its protein is CASSVGQGSEPQHF. The chain links TRBV9 to TRBJ1-5; 9 bases line up with TRBD1. The CDR3 is 14 residues long. The junction had 5 bases not matched to a gene; V was cut back by 2 bases and J by 8 bases. Germline-derived CDR1 and CDR2 are SGDLS and YYNGEE.

The chain is built from TRBV4-3 and TRBJ2-7, with 8 bases matching TRBD1. The CDR3 has 12 amino acids. V gave up 3 bases and J gave up 6 bases; unmatched junction bases: 1. Germline V gives CDR1 LGHNA, CDR2 YSLEER. The CDR3 nucleotides are TGCGCCAGCAGCCATGACAGGGGCGAGCAGTACTTC. Its translation is CASSHDRGEQYF.

The genes are TRBV7-2 and TRBJ1-5; the D is unclear. The V end was cut by 3 bases, the J end by 1 base, with 7 bases between. Germline-derived CDR1 and CDR2 are SGHTA and FQGNSA. The CDR3 is 14 residues long. The CDR3 DNA is TGTGCCAGCAGCTTCGGCAGAAGCAATCAGCCCCAGCATTTT. It yields the protein CASSFGRSNQPQHF.

The chain carries TRBV6-1 and TRBJ1-3; D gene unclear. Trimming left V 5 bases short and J 4 bases short, with 3 bases between. This CDR3 spans 11 amino acids. CDR1 and CDR2 from the germline V gene are MNHNS and SASEGT. In DNA, the CDR3 is TGTGCCAGCAGTCGGGGAAACACCATATATTTT. This encodes CASSRGNTIYF.

The J gene is TRBJ1-1, the V gene TRBV19; TRBD1 is a possible D gene (6 bases). Germline V gene sequence: CDR1 LNHDA, CDR2 SQIVND (reference sequence). The CDR3 covers 15 residues. Deletions cut 8 bases from V and 0 bases from J, with 16 bases between. This chain's CDR3 is CASGGLGGMNTEAFF. The CDR3 DNA follows: TGTGCCAGTGGGGGATTAGGGGGAATGAACACTGAAGCTTTCTTT. Supplemented by reference TRBV19 and TRBJ1-1, the full variable domain reads DGGITQSPKYLFRKEGQNVTLSCEQNLNHDAMYWYRQDPGQGLRLIYYSQIVNDFQKGDIAEGYSVSREKKESFPLTVTSAQKNPTAFYLCASGGLGGMNTEAFFGQGTRLTVV.

This rearrangement joins TRBV2 to TRBJ2-7; D ambiguous. This CDR3 is built from 14 residues. Deletions cut 7 bases from V and 2 bases from J, with 15 bases between. Germline V CDR1 and CDR2: SNHLY, FYNNEI. The CDR3 spells CASNLDGPAYEQYF. In DNA form, the CDR3 reads TGTGCCAGCAACCTGGACGGACCCGCCTACGAGCAGTACTTC.

The chain combines TRBV9 with TRBJ2-7; unclear D gene. This CDR3 comprises 15 residues. The germline V gene has CDR1 SGDLS and CDR2 YYNGEE. V lost 4 bases, J lost 1 base, and 15 bases lay in between. CDR3 sequence: CASSPSPNPSYEQYF. For the CDR3, the DNA is TGTGCCAGCAGCCCCAGCCCAAACCCTTCCTACGAGCAGTACTTC.

The gene calls are TRBV2 and TRBJ2-2; weak D call: TRBD2 (7 bases). This CDR3 comprises 16 residues. V gave up 8 bases and J gave up 1 base, with 17 bases separating them. Germline V gives CDR1 SNHLY, CDR2 FYNNEI. CDR3 loop: CASCPRGAGNTGELFF. The CDR3 nucleotides read TGTGCCAGCTGCCCACGGGGGGCCGGGAACACCGGGGAGCTGTTTTTT.

The chain links TRBV5-1 to TRBJ2-3; TRBD2 matches at 10 bases. The CDR3 is made up of 18 amino acids. CDR1 and CDR2 (germline): SGHRS, YFSETQ. V shed 1 base and J 0 bases; nucleotides not matched to a gene: 8. The CDR3 coding sequence is TGCGCCAGCAGCTTGCCGGGACTAGCGACCACCAGCACAGATACGCAGTATTTT. As protein: CASSLPGLATTSTDTQYF. The whole variable domain, remainder taken from reference TRBV5-1 and TRBJ2-3, is KAGVTQTPRYLIKTRGQQVTLSCSPISGHRSVSWYQQTPGQGLQFLFEYFSETQRNKGNFPGRFSGRQFSNSRSEMNVSTLELGDSALYLCASSLPGLATTSTDTQYFGPGTRLTVL.

J is TRBJ2-4 and V is TRBV6-5; 8 bases line up with TRBD1. This CDR3 has 14 residues. CDR1 MNHEY and CDR2 SVGAGI come from the germline V gene. J gave up 6 bases and V 4 bases, and 5 bases lay outside the gene matches. The CDR3 sequence is CASSLGQGRNIQYF. The CDR3 nucleotides are TGTGCCAGCAGTTTAGGACAGGGTAGAAACATTCAGTACTTC.

This clone appeared a few times. The V call is TRBV10-2, the J call TRBJ1-1; the D is unclear. The CDR3 has 11 residues. The germline V and J ends were trimmed by 7 bases and 0 bases, with 3 bases remaining between them. The germline gives CDR1 WSHSY, CDR2 SAAADI. The CDR3 region is CASTLNTEAFF. In nucleotides, the CDR3 is TGCGCCAGCACACTGAACACTGAAGCTTTCTTT.

The V gene is TRBV9, the J gene TRBJ2-1; 13 bases map to TRBD2. This CDR3 is built from 15 residues. From germline, CDR1 is SGDLS and CDR2 YYNGEE. V lost 3 bases to trimming and J lost 4 bases; unmatched junction nucleotides: 1. CDR3 nucleotide sequence: TGTGCCAGCAGCGGGGGACTAGCGGGATACAATGAGCAGTTCTTC. Translated: CASSGGLAGYNEQFF.

V gene TRBV7-9 combines with J gene TRBJ2-3; 7 bases are shared with TRBD2. This CDR3 has 18 residues. Per germline, CDR1 SEHNR and CDR2 FQNEAQ (reference sequence). Unmatched junction bases numbered 12, after V lost 1 base and J lost 2 bases. CDR3 protein: CASSLEGLAGVFTDTQYF. CDR3 in DNA: TGTGCCAGCAGCTTAGAGGGGCTGGCGGGAGTATTCACAGATACGCAGTATTTT.

The chain couples TRBV11-3 to TRBJ2-5; 7 bases line up with TRBD2. The V gene end was trimmed by 2 bases and the J gene end by 2 bases; junction bases not matched to a gene: 2. The germline V gene encodes CDR1 SGHNT and CDR2 YENEEA. The CDR3 contains 14 residues. CDR3 DNA sequence: TGTGCCAGCAGCTTAAGGGGAGGGCAAGAGACCCAGTACTTC. Translating gives CASSLRGGQETQYF.

The chain uses TRBV7-8 and TRBJ2-1; 7 bases map to TRBD2. The germline CDR1 and CDR2 sequences are SGHVS and FQNEAQ. Germline trimming cut 7 bases from V and 4 bases from J; bases unmatched to any gene: 13. The CDR3 is made up of 16 amino acids. As DNA, the CDR3 is TGTGCCAGCACCCAGAGGTCGGCTAGCGGTTACAATGAGCAGTTCTTC. Protein sequence: CASTQRSASGYNEQFF.

The V gene is TRBV9, the J gene TRBJ2-4, with 9 bases identical to TRBD1. V trimming: 3 bases; J trimming: 1 base; junction bases outside the gene matches: 2. CDR3 size: 15 residues. Germline V lookup: CDR1 SGDLS, CDR2 YYNGEE. In nucleotides, the CDR3 is TGTGCCAGCAGCGACGACAGGGGGGCCAAAAACATTCAGTACTTC. As protein: CASSDDRGAKNIQYF. Full variable domain (rest looked up from reference TRBV9 and TRBJ2-4): DSGVTQTPKHLITATGQRVTLRCSPRSGDLSVYWYQQSLDQGLQFLIQYYNGEERAKGNILERFSAQQFPDLHSELNLSSLELGDSALYFCASSDDRGAKNIQYFGAGTRLSVL.

This sequence joins TRBV6-1 and TRBJ1-1; the D is unclear. Trimming removed 6 bases from V and 4 bases from J, with 15 bases in between. CDR1 and CDR2 (germline): MNHNS, SASEGT. This CDR3 is 14 amino acids long. CDR3 amino acids: CASSPLPEATEAFF. For the CDR3, the DNA is TGTGCCAGCAGCCCCCTCCCTGAGGCCACTGAAGCTTTCTTT.

The V and J genes are TRBV19 and TRBJ1-1, with 7 bases fitting TRBD1. The J segment lost 4 bases and the V segment lost 7 bases, leaving 3 bases of the junction unmatched. This CDR3 is built from 12 residues. CDR1 is LNHDA and CDR2 is SQIVND in the germline V gene (reference sequence). CDR3 loop: CASTRGPTEAFF. The CDR3 DNA is TGTGCCAGTACTAGGGGGCCCACTGAAGCTTTCTTT. The whole variable domain, remainder taken from reference TRBV19 and TRBJ1-1, is DGGITQSPKYLFRKEGQNVTLSCEQNLNHDAMYWYRQDPGQGLRLIYYSQIVNDFQKGDIAEGYSVSREKKESFPLTVTSAQKNPTAFYLCASTRGPTEAFFGQGTRLTVV.

The chain joins TRBV15 to TRBJ2-1; D is undetermined. The germline gives CDR1 LNHNV, CDR2 YYDKDF (reference sequence). The CDR3 is made up of 15 amino acids. With 5 bases removed from V and 2 bases from J, the gap between germline ends came to 13 bases. CDR3 nucleotide sequence: TGTGCCACCAGCGTGAGGAGTAGGGCCTACAATGAGCAGTTCTTC. This encodes CATSVRSRAYNEQFF.

V and J are TRBV5-6 and TRBJ2-7; 10 nucleotides align to TRBD2. The CDR3 is 19 residues long. J lost 1 base, V lost 0 bases, and 13 bases had no gene match. Germline CDR1 SGHDT, CDR2 YYEEEE. The CDR3 loop reads CASSLAPVIAGGPSYEQYF. In DNA, the CDR3 is TGTGCCAGCAGCTTGGCCCCCGTAATAGCGGGAGGTCCATCCTACGAGCAGTACTTC.